This TCR beta chain was identified in a study of blood T cell repertoires in COVID-19 (dated by TCRdb to 2020 to 2021). General notes on the study: The collaborator samples originated in the United States, Italy and Spain and spanned the acute and convalescent phases of COVID-19. The material from the prospective study consisted of cDNA or gDNA derived from T cells, B-cell-depleted T cells, or PBMCs. A freely available public database, intended as a resource for researchers studying the immune response to SARS-CoV-2, is where the repertoires were released. Nearly every sample came with metadata listing a de-identified subject ID, COVID-19 status, age in years and sex. Samples were obtained from the ongoing ImmuneRACE study (first 160 participants) and from about 1,300 subjects provided by 6 global collaborators. Deeply sampled blood TCRbeta repertoires from subjects exposed to, actively infected with, or recovered from COVID-19 were included in the dataset. HLA class I and class II types, where available, came from metadata supplied by the sample provider rather than from assay-based typing.

The collaborating institutions used their own protocols to collect whole blood in K2EDTA tubes. For TCRbeta analysis, collaborators shipped samples as frozen whole blood, isolated PBMCs, or DNA extracted from either of those sample types. The immunoSEQ Assay, a bias-controlled multiplex PCR, was used to amplify TCRbeta CDR3 regions from genomic DNA. As for the authors' bioinformatics: Nucleated cell counts per sample were estimated from amplification of reference gene primers within the assay. Sequence reads were collapsed and filtered to measure the absolute abundance of every unique TCRbeta CDR3 rearrangement. For each sample, productive Simpson clonality was calculated by taking the square root of Simpson's diversity index across productive rearrangements. TCRdb limited this immuneACCESS table to in-frame rearrangements with V and J called. A share of clones is missing; checked studies link under half to unresolved V genes, and the rest is unexplained. For V, J and clone size, that table is used; D and trimming come from the DNA. This sample is represented by 65,000 or so clones; around 84% of them were singletons. Of the sample, about 0.83% falls within the top ten clones.

The study at large found these results: The quantity of clinical and demographic metadata differed by source and by participant and was supplied without curation.

The cysteine opens and the phenylalanine closes a CDR3 of 15 amino acids. CDR3 DNA is the only sequence kept; it has 45 bases, read in frame from the first base. Taken from the germline V gene, the CDR1 and CDR2 loops are SGHTA and FQGNSA. V and J are trimmed by 3 bases and 4 bases, and the gene matches miss 7 bases of the junction. As to this clone: This receptor's antigen is unknown. No base quality information exists; no much larger clone differs at one position.

The origin of this receptor is a woman aged 70 to 79 with acute or convalescent COVID-19. Recombination connected TRBV7-2 to TRBJ2-7; 9 central bases correspond to TRBD2. Sequenced input: peripheral blood. The sequenced DNA is TGTGCCAGCAGCTTGAGGGCTAGCGGGGCTTACGAGCAGTACTTC. Its translation is CASSLRASGAYEQYF.